This T cell receptor (beta chain) came from a study of CD8 T cells in Susac syndrome. As regards this clonotype: The antigen is unknown.

Whole-study results and caveats: The greatest CD8+ clonal expansion in Susac occurred in TEMRA cells and in active patients.

CDR1 SGDLS and CDR2 YYNGEE come from the germline V gene. V was cut by 3 bases and J by 6 bases, with 10 bases left in between. This CDR3 contains 13 residues. RNA totalling roughly 0.45 to 1 ug underwent reverse transcription with random hexamers. It was immunoSEQ multiplex PCR that amplified TCR beta CDR3 across 54 Vbeta and 13 Jbeta. TCRdb re-derived calls from the immunoSEQ multiplex PCR reads in MiXCR, one entry per CDR3 protein. The sample has about 120,000 distinct CDR3 sequences, 85% to 95% seen once. The origin of this receptor is a human donor with Susac syndrome. This chain links TRBV9 with TRBJ1-3, with D unresolved. Source material: CD8+ T cells from PBMCs. The CDR3 sequence: CASSGLNENTIYF. For the CDR3, the DNA is TGTGCCAGCAGCGGTTTAAATGAAAACACCATATATTTT.